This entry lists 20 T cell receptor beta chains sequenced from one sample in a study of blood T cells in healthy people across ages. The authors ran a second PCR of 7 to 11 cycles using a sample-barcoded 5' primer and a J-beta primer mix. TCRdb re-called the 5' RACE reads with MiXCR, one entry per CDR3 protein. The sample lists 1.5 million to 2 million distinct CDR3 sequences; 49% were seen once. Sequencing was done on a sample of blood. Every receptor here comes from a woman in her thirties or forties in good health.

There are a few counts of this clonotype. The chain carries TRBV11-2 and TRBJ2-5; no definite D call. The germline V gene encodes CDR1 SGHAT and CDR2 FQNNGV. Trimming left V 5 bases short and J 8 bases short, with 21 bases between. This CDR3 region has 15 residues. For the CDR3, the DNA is TGTGCCAGCAGCCCGGTGACTCGTCTTCGGGTTACCCAGTACTTC. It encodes CASSPVTRLRVTQYF. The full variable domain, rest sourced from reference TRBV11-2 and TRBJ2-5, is EAGVAQSPRYKIIEKRQSVAFWCNPISGHATLYWYQQILGQGPKLLIQFQNNGVVDDSQLPKDRFSAERLKGVDSTLKIQPAKLEDSAVYLCASSPVTRLRVTQYFGPGTRLLVL.

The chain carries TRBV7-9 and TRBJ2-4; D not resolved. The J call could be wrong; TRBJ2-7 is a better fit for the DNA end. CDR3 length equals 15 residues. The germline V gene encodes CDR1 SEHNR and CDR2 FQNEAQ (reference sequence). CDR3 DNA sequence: TGTGCCAGCAGCTTAGGGGGTGTGGGTCGGGACGAGCAGTACTTC. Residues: CASSLGGVGRDEQYF.

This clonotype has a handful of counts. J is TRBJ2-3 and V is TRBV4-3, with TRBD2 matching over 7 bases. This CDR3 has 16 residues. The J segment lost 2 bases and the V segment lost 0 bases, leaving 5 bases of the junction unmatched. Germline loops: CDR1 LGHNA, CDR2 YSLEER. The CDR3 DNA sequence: TGCGCCAGCAGCCAAGAACCTAGCGGAGCCACAGATACGCAGTATTTT. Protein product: CASSQEPSGATDTQYF.

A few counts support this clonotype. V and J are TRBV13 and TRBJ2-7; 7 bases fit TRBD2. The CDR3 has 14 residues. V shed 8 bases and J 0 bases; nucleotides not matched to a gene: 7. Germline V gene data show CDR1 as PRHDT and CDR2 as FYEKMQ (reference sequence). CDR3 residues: CASRSGFSSYEQYF. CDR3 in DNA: TGTGCCAGCCGTAGCGGGTTTAGCTCCTACGAGCAGTACTTC.

The CDR3 DNA follows: TGTGCCAGCAGCCGCGGGGGAGTGGCCAAAAACATTCAGTACTTC. Translated: CASSRGGVAKNIQYF. This sequence joins TRBV7-2 and TRBJ2-4; 7 positions agree with TRBD2. Germline V gives CDR1 SGHTA, CDR2 FQGNSA. Trimming cost V 5 bases and J 1 base; bases outside gene matches: 5. The CDR3 is made up of 15 amino acids.

In DNA, the CDR3 is TGCAGTGCCCGAGCAGGGGCGTGGGACAATCAGCCCCAGCATTTT. Translated, it gives CSARAGAWDNQPQHF. The V and J genes are TRBV20-1 and TRBJ1-5; maybe TRBD1 (6 bases). Trimming took off 6 bases at V and 3 bases at J, with 18 bases between the two ends. CDR3 length: 15 amino acids. Per germline, CDR1 DFQATT and CDR2 SNEGSKA (reference sequence).

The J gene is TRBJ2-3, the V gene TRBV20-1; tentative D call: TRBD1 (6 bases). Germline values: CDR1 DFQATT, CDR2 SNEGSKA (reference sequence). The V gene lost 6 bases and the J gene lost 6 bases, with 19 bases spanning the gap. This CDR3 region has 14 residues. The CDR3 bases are TGCAGTGCCAGACAGGTGAGGGTGTTCGATACGCAGTATTTT. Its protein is CSARQVRVFDTQYF.

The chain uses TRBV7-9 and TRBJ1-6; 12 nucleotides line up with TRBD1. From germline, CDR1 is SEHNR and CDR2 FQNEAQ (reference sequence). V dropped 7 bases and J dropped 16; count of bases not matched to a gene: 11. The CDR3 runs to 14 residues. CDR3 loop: CASTAGQGASLLHF. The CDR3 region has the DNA TGTGCCAGCACCGCGGGACAGGGGGCCTCCTTGCTCCACTTT.

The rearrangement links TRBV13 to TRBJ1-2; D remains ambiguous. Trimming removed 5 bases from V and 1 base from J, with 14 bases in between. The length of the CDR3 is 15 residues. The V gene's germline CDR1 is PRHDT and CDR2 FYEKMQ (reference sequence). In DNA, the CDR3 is TGTGCCAGCAGCCCGTTGGGAGGTGATAACTATGGCTACACCTTC. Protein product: CASSPLGGDNYGYTF.

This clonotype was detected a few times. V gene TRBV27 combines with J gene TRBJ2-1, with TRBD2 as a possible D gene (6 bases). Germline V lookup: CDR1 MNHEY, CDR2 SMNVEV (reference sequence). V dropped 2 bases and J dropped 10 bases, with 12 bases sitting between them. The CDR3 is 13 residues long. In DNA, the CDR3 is TGTGCCAGCAGTTTAATGGTCCGGGGGGAGCAGTTCTTC. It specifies CASSLMVRGEQFF.

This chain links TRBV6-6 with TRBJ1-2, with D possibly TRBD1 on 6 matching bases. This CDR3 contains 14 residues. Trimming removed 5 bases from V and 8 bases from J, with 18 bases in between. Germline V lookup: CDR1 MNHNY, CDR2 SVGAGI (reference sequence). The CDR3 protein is CASSHFLEGVGYTF. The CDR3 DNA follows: TGTGCCAGCAGTCACTTCCTCGAGGGGGTCGGCTACACCTTC.

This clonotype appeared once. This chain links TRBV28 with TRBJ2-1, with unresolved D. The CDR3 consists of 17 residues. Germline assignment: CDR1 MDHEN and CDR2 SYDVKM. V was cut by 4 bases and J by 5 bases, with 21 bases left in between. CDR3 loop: CASSSPQWARTHNEQFF. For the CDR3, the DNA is TGTGCCAGCAGTTCCCCCCAATGGGCGAGGACCCACAATGAGCAGTTCTTC.

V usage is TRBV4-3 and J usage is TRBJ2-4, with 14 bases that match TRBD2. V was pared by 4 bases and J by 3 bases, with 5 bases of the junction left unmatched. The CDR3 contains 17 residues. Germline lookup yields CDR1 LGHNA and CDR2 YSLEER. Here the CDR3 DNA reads TGCGCCAGCAGCCCGGGACTAGCGGGGGATAGCAAAAACATTCAGTACTTC. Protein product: CASSPGLAGDSKNIQYF.

Written as DNA, the CDR3 is TGTGCCAGCAGTGAAGCGGGCCCGGCGGGTCGGCCCCAGCATTTT. Translating gives CASSEAGPAGRPQHF. This chain joins TRBV6-1 and TRBJ1-5; D not certain. There are 15 residues in the CDR3. V lost 0 bases and J lost 9, with 15 bases in between. Germline lookup yields CDR1 MNHNS and CDR2 SASEGT.

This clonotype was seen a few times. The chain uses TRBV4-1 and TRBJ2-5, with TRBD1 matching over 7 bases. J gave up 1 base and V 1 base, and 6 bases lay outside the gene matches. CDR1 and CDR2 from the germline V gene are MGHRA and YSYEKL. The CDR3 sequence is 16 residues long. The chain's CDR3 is CASSQVSGQPQETQYF. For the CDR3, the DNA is TGCGCCAGCAGCCAAGTATCGGGACAGCCCCAAGAGACCCAGTACTTC.

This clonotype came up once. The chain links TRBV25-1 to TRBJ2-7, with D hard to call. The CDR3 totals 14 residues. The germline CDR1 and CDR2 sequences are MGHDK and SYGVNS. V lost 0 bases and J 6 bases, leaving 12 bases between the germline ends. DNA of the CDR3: TGTGCCAGCAGTGAATATAACCTCCGTCCCGAGCAGTACTTC. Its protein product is CASSEYNLRPEQYF.

CDR3 sequence: CSANAGSGNEKLFF. The CDR3 DNA reads as TGCAGTGCGAACGCAGGGTCGGGGAATGAAAAACTGTTTTTT. V gene TRBV20-1 combines with J gene TRBJ1-4, with a tentative D call TRBD1 (5 bases). V was clipped by 6 bases and J by 5 bases, with 16 bases between them. The CDR3 runs to 14 residues. Germline V gene lookup returns CDR1 DFQATT and CDR2 SNEGSKA (reference sequence).

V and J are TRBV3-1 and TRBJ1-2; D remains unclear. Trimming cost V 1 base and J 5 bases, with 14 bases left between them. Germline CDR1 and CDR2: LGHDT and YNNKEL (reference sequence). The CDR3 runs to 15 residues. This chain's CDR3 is CASSQVQSAVYGYTF. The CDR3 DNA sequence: TGTGCCAGCAGCCAAGTCCAGTCGGCAGTTTATGGCTACACCTTC.

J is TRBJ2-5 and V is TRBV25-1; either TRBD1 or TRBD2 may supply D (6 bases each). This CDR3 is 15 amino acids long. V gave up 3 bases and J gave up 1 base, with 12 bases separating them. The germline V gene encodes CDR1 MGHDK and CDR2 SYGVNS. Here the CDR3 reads CASSDEGGLQETQYF. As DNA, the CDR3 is TGTGCCAGCAGTGATGAGGGGGGACTCCAAGAGACCCAGTACTTC.

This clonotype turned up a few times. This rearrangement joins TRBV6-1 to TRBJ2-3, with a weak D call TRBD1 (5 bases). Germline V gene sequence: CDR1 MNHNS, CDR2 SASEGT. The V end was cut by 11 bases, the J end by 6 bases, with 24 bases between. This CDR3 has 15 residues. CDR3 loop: CAPSWSALKGDTQYF. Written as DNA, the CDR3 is TGTGCCCCCTCTTGGTCAGCACTGAAGGGGGATACGCAGTATTTT.